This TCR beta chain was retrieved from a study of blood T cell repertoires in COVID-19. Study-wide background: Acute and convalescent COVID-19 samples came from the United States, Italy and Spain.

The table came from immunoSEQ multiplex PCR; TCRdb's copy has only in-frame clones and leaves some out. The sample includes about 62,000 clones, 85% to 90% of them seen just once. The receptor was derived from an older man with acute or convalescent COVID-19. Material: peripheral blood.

CDR3 nucleotides: TGTGCCAGCAGCCCGGGGTCGGGGCGGAGGGATTCGAAGCAGTACTTC. Amino acids: CASSPGSGRRDSKQYF. V gene TRBV5-6 combines with J gene TRBJ2-7; weak D call: TRBD2 (6 bases). This CDR3 has 16 residues. Germline V CDR1 and CDR2: SGHDT, YYEEEE. Trimming stripped 4 bases from V and 8 bases from J, with 25 bases between.